This TCR beta chain was identified during a study of T cells expressing NK-cell markers. Germline CDR1 and CDR2: LGHNA and YSLEER. The CDR3 length is 17 residues. TCRdb re-called the 5' RACE reads; one entry per CDR3 protein, DNA not given. The table lists around 100,000 distinct CDR3 sequences. Regarding this clonotype: The antigen remains undetermined.

General study points: Leadership of the CD3+CD56-NKG2C+ fraction also belonged to these clonotypes in several donors.

The sequencing sample was made of blood T cells: a sorted CD56 or NKG2C T cell subset, CD4+ or CD8+ T cells, or bulk PBMC T cells (not recorded which). The TCR comes from a woman aged 18-69 years in good health. The rearrangement uses TRBV4-3 and TRBJ2-1; the TCRdb D gene call, TRBD2, has no DNA to confirm it. The CDR3 region is CASSQERGLAGVNEQFF.